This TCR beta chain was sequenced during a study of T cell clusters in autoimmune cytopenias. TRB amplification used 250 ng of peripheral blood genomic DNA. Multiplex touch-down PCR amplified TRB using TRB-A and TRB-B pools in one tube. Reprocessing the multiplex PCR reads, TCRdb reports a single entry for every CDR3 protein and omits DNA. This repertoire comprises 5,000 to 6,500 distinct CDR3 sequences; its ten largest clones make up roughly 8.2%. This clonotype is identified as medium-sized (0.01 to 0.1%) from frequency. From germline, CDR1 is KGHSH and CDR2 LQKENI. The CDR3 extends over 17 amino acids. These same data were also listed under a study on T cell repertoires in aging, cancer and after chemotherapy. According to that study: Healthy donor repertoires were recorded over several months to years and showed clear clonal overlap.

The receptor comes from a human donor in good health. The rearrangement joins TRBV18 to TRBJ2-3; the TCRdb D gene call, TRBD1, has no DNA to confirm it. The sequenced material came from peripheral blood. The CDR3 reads CASSPLSPGSITDTQYF.